This entry describes one TCR beta chain. Its antigen remains unidentified. The sample belongs to a study of cytomegalovirus exposure and HLA in healthy donors. Study results and caveats: Presence/absence analyses rested on an assumption that sequencing depth was roughly uniform across donors.

The germline gives CDR1 LGHNA, CDR2 YSLEER. V lost 4 bases to trimming and J lost 0 bases, with 13 bases between them. The CDR3 is 15 amino acids. The PCR employed 60 Vbeta primers together with 13 Jbeta primers. The repertoire was sequenced with immunoSEQ multiplex PCR; TCRdb's copy has only in-frame clones and lacks some. Of over 150,000 clones listed, about 80% were seen once; the top ten hold around 2.4%. The TCR originated in a woman aged 25-40 years in good health and CMV-seronegative. This rearrangement joins TRBV4-3 to TRBJ2-7; D is perhaps TRBD1 (5 bases). Sequencing was carried out using PBMCs. DNA of the CDR3: TGCGCCAGCAGCCGTCGACAGACGAGCTCCTACGAGCAGTACTTC. Residues: CASSRRQTSSYEQYF.